A selection of T cell receptor beta chains follows, all from one sample in a study of response to subunit inactivated influenza vaccine. One entry per CDR3 protein results from TCRdb running MiXCR on the RT-PCR reads. Of 400,000 to 550,000 distinct CDR3 sequences in the sample, about 25% are singletons; the top ten hold 1.9%. The material sequenced was CD4+ T cells sorted from PBMCs, taken more than 4 days after vaccination. These receptor sequences come from a man aged 45-65 years who received an inactivated influenza vaccine. Each CDR3 is given with its conserved first and last residue. A D gene is named only where the DNA matches it firmly. Rows give clone size only sometimes, using once, few, many, or a class for an expanded clone.

D gene,V gene,J gene,clone size,CDR3 protein,CDR3 DNA
NA,TRBV29-1,TRBJ1-1,few,CSVSGRYGGSGTEAFF,TGCAGCGTTTCCGGTAGATACGGAGGGAGCGGCACTGAAGCTTTCTTT
NA,TRBV12-3/TRBV12-4,TRBJ2-1,once,CATQRESYNEQFF,TGTGCCACACAAAGGGAATCCTACAATGAGCAGTTCTTC
NA,TRBV6-6,TRBJ1-5,NA,CASSLGSGPQHF,TGTGCCAGCAGTTTGGGCTCCGGGCCCCAGCATTTT
NA,TRBV5-1,TRBJ2-2,NA,CASSLSPILNTGELFF,TGCGCCAGCAGCTTGAGTCCGATCCTGAACACCGGGGAGCTGTTTTTT
NA,TRBV7-2,TRBJ2-1,few,CASSFGAGLRFNEQFF,TGTGCCAGCAGCTTTGGTGCGGGACTCCGATTCAATGAGCAGTTCTTC
NA,TRBV6-1,TRBJ2-1,NA,CASSSGVSYYNEQFF,TGTGCCAGCAGCTCGGGGGTTAGCTACTACAATGAGCAGTTCTTC
NA,TRBV5-6,TRBJ2-3,few,CASSLVRPYQSTDTQYF,TGTGCCAGCAGCTTGGTTCGTCCCTACCAAAGCACAGATACGCAGTATTTT
NA,TRBV30,TRBJ2-3,NA,CAWSTIFGQSTDTQYF,TGTGCCTGGAGCACGATATTCGGTCAAAGCACAGATACGCAGTATTTT
TRBD2,TRBV5-1,TRBJ2-1,NA,CASSGLAGGSYNEQFF,TGCGCCAGCAGCGGATTAGCGGGGGGCTCCTACAATGAGCAGTTCTTC
NA,TRBV7-2,TRBJ2-7,NA,CASNLRGEQYF,TGTGCCAGCAACTTGCGGGGCGAGCAGTACTTC
TRBD2,TRBV7-8,TRBJ2-5,few,CASSPRLRLAGTQETQYF,TGTGCCAGCAGCCCTAGACTCAGACTAGCGGGGACCCAAGAGACCCAGTACTTC
NA,TRBV7-2,TRBJ1-2,few,CASSLGAQGYGYTF,TGTGCCAGCAGCTTAGGAGCCCAAGGATATGGCTACACCTTC
NA,TRBV12-3/TRBV12-4,TRBJ2-1,many,CASSLGGYNEQFF,TGTGCCAGCAGCTTAGGGGGATACAATGAGCAGTTCTTC
NA,TRBV27,TRBJ2-1,NA,CASSPNGINNEQFF,TGTGCCAGCAGTCCTAACGGGATCAACAATGAGCAGTTCTTC
NA,TRBV5-4,TRBJ1-2,NA,CASSSGNFDYGYTF,TGTGCCAGCAGCTCAGGGAATTTTGACTATGGCTACACCTTC
NA,TRBV7-9,TRBJ2-6,NA,CASSDQGTSGANVLTF,TGTGCCAGCAGTGATCAGGGAACCTCTGGGGCCAACGTCCTGACTTTC
NA,TRBV7-2,TRBJ2-7,NA,CASSVGVGEQYF,TGTGCCAGCAGCGTAGGTGTTGGGGAGCAGTACTTC
TRBD1,TRBV20-1,TRBJ1-5,NA,CSARPIQGVNQPQHF,TGCAGTGCTAGACCCATACAGGGGGTCAATCAGCCCCAGCATTTT
NA,TRBV7-9,TRBJ2-1,few,CASSGDVRPFF,TGTGCCAGCAGCGGTGACGTACGGCCGTTCTTC
NA,TRBV28,TRBJ2-1,few,CASSLNVGLSYNEQFF,TGTGCCAGCAGTTTAAATGTGGGGCTCTCCTACAATGAGCAGTTCTTC
NA,TRBV20-1,TRBJ2-2,few,CSASGNPGDTGELFF,TGCAGTGCTAGTGGCAACCCCGGGGACACCGGGGAGCTGTTTTTT
NA,TRBV28,TRBJ2-7,few,CASSSSAGALINSYEQYF,NA
TRBD1,TRBV29-1,TRBJ1-1,few,CSASRDRVGTEAFF,TGCAGCGCTTCACGGGACAGGGTGGGCACTGAAGCTTTCTTT
NA,TRBV7-8,TRBJ1-1,many,CASRRNRNSDTEAFF,TGTGCCAGCAGGCGTAACAGGAACTCGGACACTGAAGCTTTCTTT
TRBD1,TRBV7-9,TRBJ1-1,few,CASTAGGGLNTEAFF,TGTGCCAGCACCGCAGGAGGGGGCCTTAACACTGAAGCTTTCTTT
TRBD2,TRBV29-1,TRBJ2-1,NA,CSVPRGGRNEQFF,TGCAGCGTGCCGAGGGGCGGGAGAAATGAGCAGTTCTTC
NA,TRBV27,TRBJ2-6,NA,CATAGSGANVLTF,TGTGCCACTGCGGGGTCTGGGGCCAACGTCCTGACTTTC
TRBD1,TRBV5-6,TRBJ2-2,NA,CASSRQGSNTGELFF,TGTGCCAGCAGTCGACAGGGCTCGAACACCGGGGAGCTGTTTTTT
TRBD1,TRBV29-1,TRBJ2-5,NA,CSVEDWGQGQTQYF,TGCAGCGTTGAAGATTGGGGACAGGGACAGACCCAGTACTTC
TRBD2,TRBV5-1,TRBJ2-1,few,CASSLSGGAGINEQFF,TGCGCCAGCAGCTTGAGCGGGGGGGCGGGGATCAATGAGCAGTTCTTC
TRBD1,TRBV10-2,TRBJ2-5,NA,CASSEPSGQGLSETQYF,TGCGCCAGCAGTGAGCCCTCCGGACAGGGGCTTTCAGAGACCCAGTACTTC
NA,TRBV11-2,TRBJ2-1,NA,CASSLGQQQFF,TGTGCCAGCAGCTTAGGTCAGCAGCAGTTCTTC
TRBD2,TRBV20-1,TRBJ2-5,few,CSALIGREKAETQYF,TGCAGTGCCCTAATCGGGCGGGAGAAGGCAGAGACCCAGTACTTC
NA,TRBV3-1,TRBJ2-3,NA,CASSPTRGANTDTQYF,TGTGCCAGCAGCCCTACCCGGGGGGCCAACACAGATACGCAGTATTTT
NA,TRBV6-5,TRBJ2-2,NA,CASSYSHRSNTGELFF,TGTGCCAGCAGTTACTCGCATAGGTCGAACACCGGGGAGCTGTTTTTT
TRBD1,TRBV7-4,TRBJ2-7,few,CASSFNVGRQGGYEQYF,TGTGCCAGCAGCTTTAATGTAGGACGACAGGGGGGGTACGAGCAGTACTTC
NA,TRBV6-5,TRBJ2-3,NA,CASSSIPDTQYF,TGTGCCAGCAGTTCCATTCCAGATACGCAGTATTTT
NA,TRBV5-6,TRBJ2-7,few,CASSPAGQASYEQYF,TGTGCCAGCAGCCCAGCGGGACAGGCTTCCTACGAGCAGTACTTC
TRBD2,TRBV7-2,TRBJ2-3,NA,CAASSSTGSTSGNHQAADTQYF,TGTGCCGCCAGCAGTTCTACCGGGTCTACTAGCGGAAACCACCAGGCCGCAGATACGCAGTATTTT
TRBD2,TRBV7-2,TRBJ2-2,NA,CASSLWASGSGELFF,TGTGCCAGCAGCTTATGGGCTAGCGGGTCCGGGGAGCTGTTTTTT
TRBD1,TRBV12-3/TRBV12-4,TRBJ2-3,few,CASSSRTGEITDTQYF,TGTGCCAGCAGTTCACGGACAGGGGAGATCACAGATACGCAGTATTTT
NA,TRBV15,TRBJ2-7,NA,CATSRDLAGKGEQYF,TGTGCCACCAGCAGAGATCTGGCTGGGAAAGGGGAGCAGTACTTC
TRBD2,TRBV12-3/TRBV12-4,TRBJ2-5,NA,CASTIAGGLETQYF,TGTGCCAGCACGATAGCGGGGGGCTTAGAGACCCAGTACTTC
TRBD2,TRBV5-1,TRBJ2-3,NA,CASSLNGLADSSRDTQYF,TGCGCCAGCAGCTTGAACGGACTAGCGGACTCTAGCAGAGATACGCAGTATTTT
NA,TRBV20-1,TRBJ1-2,once,CSGNRDGYTF,TGCAGTGGCAATAGGGATGGCTACACCTTC
NA,TRBV20-1,TRBJ2-1,few,CSARRGASSSGNEQFF,TGCAGTGCTAGACGGGGGGCTTCCTCCTCGGGTAATGAGCAGTTCTTC